This T cell receptor beta chain came from a study of blood T cells in healthy people across ages. CDR3 size: 17 residues. Germline V CDR1 and CDR2: LGHNA, YNFKEQ. Trimming at V came to 3 bases and at J to 2 bases, leaving 7 bases not matched to a gene. General study findings and limits: With naive T cell percentage, TCR beta diversity showed a strong correlation. Researchers deemed the diversity estimates from one million T cells underestimates.

Then a second PCR, running roughly 7 to 11 cycles, was carried out with a sample-barcoded 5' primer and a J-beta primer mix. MiXCR was run by TCRdb on the 5' RACE reads, yielding one entry per CDR3 protein. The sample holds about 1.4 million distinct CDR3 sequences; 55% to 75% are singletons and the top ten take 6.5% to 8%. As for this clonotype: What it recognizes is unknown.

Donors ranged from roughly 6 to 90 years old and were healthy Caucasians in Russia. Per individual sample, total RNA of at least 6 micrograms was extracted. This receptor was identified in a man between 18 and 29 years old in good health. The chain employs TRBV4-2 and TRBJ2-5; TRBD2 matches 12 bases. Sequences were obtained from blood. The chain's CDR3 is CASSQGTSGGSQETQYF. The CDR3 nucleotides read TGTGCCAGCAGCCAGGGTACTAGCGGGGGGTCGCAAGAGACCCAGTACTTC.